This T cell receptor (beta chain) was retrieved from a study of OX40 agonist ivuxolimab in advanced cancers. Overall study findings and caveats: Among the lowest peripheral clonal expansion occurred in 0.1-3.0 mg/kg partial responders.

The assay was immunoSEQ multiplex PCR, and TCRdb's table has in-frame clones only and misses some. The data show 80,000 to 95,000 clones, about 88% seen once. The CDR3 contains 13 residues. Germline V gene data show CDR1 as SGHAT and CDR2 as FQNNGV. The V end was cut by 1 base, the J end by 8 bases, with 11 bases between. Prior autoimmune disease or systemic immunosuppression barred patients. Researchers took blood at baseline, on cycle 4 day 1, and on cycle 7 day 1. In regard to this clone: Its antigen is not known.

The chain uses TRBV11-2 and TRBJ1-2; TRBD1 might be the D (5 bases). This clonotype was obtained from an adult with an advanced solid tumor such as melanoma, head and neck, liver or kidney cancer. The specimen was CD4+ or CD8+ T cells sorted from blood, collected in a trial of the OX40 agonist ivuxolimab. CDR3 amino acids: CASSLAGPGGYTF. The CDR3 coding sequence is TGTGCCAGCAGCTTAGCTGGCCCAGGGGGCTACACCTTC. Full variable domain (rest looked up from reference TRBV11-2 and TRBJ1-2): EAGVAQSPRYKIIEKRQSVAFWCNPISGHATLYWYQQILGQGPKLLIQFQNNGVVDDSQLPKDRFSAERLKGVDSTLKIQPAKLEDSAVYLCASSLAGPGGYTFGSGTRLTVV.